The present TCR beta chain was sequenced within a study of blood T cell repertoires in COVID-19. Germline values: CDR1 MGHRA, CDR2 YSYEKL. Deletions cut 4 bases from V and 9 bases from J, with 19 bases between. This CDR3 is 15 amino acids long. This clone showed up just once. Per the original data handling: Researchers report that nucleated cell counts were estimated from reference gene primer amplification. Profiling relied on immunoSEQ multiplex PCR, and the TCRdb table lists in-frame clones only, not all of them. V and J calls and clone size come straight from that table; D and trimming were deduced from the DNA. The repertoire consists of some 65,000 clones, with 85% to 95% occurring once and the leading ten covering approximately 2.9%.

The V call is TRBV4-1, the J call TRBJ1-5; D may be TRBD1 (6 bases). The sequence was collected from a man in his 70s with active COVID-19. Sequencing was carried out using peripheral blood. CDR3 nucleotide sequence: TGCGCCAGCAGCCCCTACAGGGAATTAGATTGGCCCCAGCATTTT. As protein: CASSPYRELDWPQHF.